Below, 3 T cell receptor beta chains from the same sample are listed, as sequenced in a study of OX40 agonist ivuxolimab in advanced cancers. Sequencing was performed with immunoSEQ multiplex PCR; in TCRdb, only in-frame clones are kept and a portion is missing. Counted here are about 25,000 clones, more than 75% occurring once; the ten biggest clones make up under 1.5%. Sequencing was performed on CD4+ or CD8+ T cells sorted from blood, taken in a trial of the OX40 agonist ivuxolimab. Receptor source: an adult with an advanced solid tumor such as melanoma, head and neck, liver or kidney cancer.

This chain links TRBV7-2 with TRBJ2-5; D is ambiguous. The CDR3 runs 12 residues. Germline-derived CDR1 and CDR2 are SGHTA and FQGNSA. Trimming removed 5 bases at V and 5 bases at J, with 9 bases between. The CDR3 DNA reads TGTGCCAGCAGCCCCCGTTTTGAGACCCAGTACTTC. Protein sequence: CASSPRFETQYF. The full variable domain, rest sourced from reference TRBV7-2 and TRBJ2-5, is GAGVSQSPSNKVTEKGKDVELRCDPISGHTALYWYRQSLGQGLEFLIYFQGNSAPDKSGLPSDRFSAERTGGSVSTLTIQRTQQEDSAVYLCASSPRFETQYFGPGTRLLVL.

This chain connects TRBV6-6 to TRBJ2-7; 9 bases align to TRBD1. With V trimmed by 5 bases and J by 4 bases, 9 bases remained unmatched. The CDR3 contains 15 residues. The germline V gene has CDR1 MNHNY and CDR2 SVGAGI (reference sequence). The DNA for the CDR3 is TGTGCCAGCAGTCCCGGGACAGGGTCGGAGTACGAGCAGTACTTC. This codes for CASSPGTGSEYEQYF.

The genes are TRBV4-3 and TRBJ2-7; D remains unclear. Germline CDR1 and CDR2: LGHNA and YSLEER. V was pared by 4 bases and J by 4 bases, with 17 bases between. CDR3 length equals 15 residues. DNA of the CDR3: TGCGCCAGCAGCCTCTACGAGACGGCTATATACGAGCAGTACTTC. Amino acids: CASSLYETAIYEQYF.